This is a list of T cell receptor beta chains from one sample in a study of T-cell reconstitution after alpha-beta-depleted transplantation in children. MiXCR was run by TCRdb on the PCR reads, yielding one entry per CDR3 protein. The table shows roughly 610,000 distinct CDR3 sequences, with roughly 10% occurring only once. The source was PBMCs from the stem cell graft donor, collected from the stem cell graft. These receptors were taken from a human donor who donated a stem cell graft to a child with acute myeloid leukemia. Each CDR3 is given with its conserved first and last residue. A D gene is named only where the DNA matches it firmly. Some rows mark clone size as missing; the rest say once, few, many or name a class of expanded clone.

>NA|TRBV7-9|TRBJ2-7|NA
CASSPIGDEQYF
TGTGCCAGCAGCCCTATAGGGGACGAGCAGTACTTC
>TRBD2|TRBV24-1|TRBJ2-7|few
CATSDATSGAYEQYF
TGTGCCACCAGTGATGCAACTAGCGGAGCCTACGAGCAGTACTTC
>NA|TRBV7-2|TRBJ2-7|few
CASSLSGAGSSYEQYF
TGTGCCAGCAGCTTATCGGGCGCGGGAAGCTCCTACGAGCAGTACTTC
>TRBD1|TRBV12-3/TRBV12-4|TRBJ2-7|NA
CASSFRTGVGEQYF
TGTGCCAGCAGTTTCCGGACAGGGGTTGGGGAGCAGTACTTC
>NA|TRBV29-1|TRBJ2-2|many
CSVGVPLADANTGELFF
TGCAGCGTTGGGGTACCGTTAGCGGATGCGAACACCGGGGAGCTGTTTTTT
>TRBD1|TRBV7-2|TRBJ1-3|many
CASSSRGANGNTIYF
TGTGCCAGCAGCTCCAGGGGGGCCAACGGAAACACCATATATTTT
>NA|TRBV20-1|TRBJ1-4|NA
CCAQGPGGRVTNEKLFF
TGCTGTGCCCAGGGCCCCGGGGGCCGGGTAACTAATGAAAAACTGTTTTTT
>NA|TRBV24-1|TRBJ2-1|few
CATSDLMGRGGVNEQFF
TGTGCCACCAGTGATTTGATGGGAAGGGGAGGTGTCAATGAGCAGTTCTTC
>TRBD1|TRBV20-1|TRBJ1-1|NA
CSAFSPGQSQNTEAFF
TGCAGTGCTTTCTCTCCGGGACAGTCACAGAACACTGAAGCTTTCTTT
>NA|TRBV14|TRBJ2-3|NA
CASSWRAKDTDTQYF
TGTGCCAGCAGTTGGAGGGCCAAGGACACAGATACGCAGTATTTT
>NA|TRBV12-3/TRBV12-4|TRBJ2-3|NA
CASSLRGGTSGDTQYF
TGTGCCAGCAGTCTAAGAGGGGGAACCTCGGGGGATACGCAGTATTTT
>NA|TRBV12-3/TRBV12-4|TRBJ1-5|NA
CASSSLSPPQHF
TGTGCCAGCAGCAGTTTAAGCCCGCCCCAGCATTTT
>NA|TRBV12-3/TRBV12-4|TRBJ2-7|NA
CASSFTRDEQYF
TGTGCCAGCAGTTTTACCAGGGACGAGCAGTACTTC
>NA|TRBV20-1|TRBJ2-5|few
CCARGFEQAEPQETQYF
TGCTGTGCTAGAGGGTTCGAACAGGCCGAACCACAAGAGACCCAGTACTTC
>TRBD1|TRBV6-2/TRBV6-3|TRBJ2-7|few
CASSSPGQGMFEQYF
TGTGCCAGCAGTTCTCCGGGACAGGGCATGTTCGAGCAGTACTTC
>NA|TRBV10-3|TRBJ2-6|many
CATRVAGANVLTF
TGTGCCACCAGGGTGGCTGGGGCCAACGTCCTGACTTTC
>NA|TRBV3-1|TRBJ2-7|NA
CASSKGGRATYEQYF
TGTGCCAGCAGCAAGGGAGGCAGGGCGACCTACGAGCAGTACTTC
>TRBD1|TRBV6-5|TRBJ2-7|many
CASSYSKGGDEQYF
TGTGCCAGCAGTTACTCAAAAGGGGGCGACGAGCAGTACTTC
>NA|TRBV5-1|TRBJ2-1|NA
CASSLDESWDNEQFF
TGCGCCAGCAGCTTGGATGAGAGTTGGGACAATGAGCAGTTCTTC
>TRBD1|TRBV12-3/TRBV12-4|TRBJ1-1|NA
CASSSTGVSTEAFF
TGTGCCAGCAGTTCGACAGGGGTTAGCACTGAAGCTTTCTTT